The 5 T cell receptor beta chains presented below share a single source sample, sequenced in a study of human T cells and chemical hapten exposure. From the RACE reads, TCRdb called clonotypes with MiXCR, one entry per CDR3 protein. Among about 74,000 distinct CDR3 sequences listed, 32% were seen once. Time point in this sample: patch test 1, 2 weeks after DPC sensitization. This sample's treatment: therapeutic diphenylcyclopropenone sensitization with weekly scalp DPC. Material: whole blood, obtained in connection with sensitization to the hapten diphenylcyclopropenone (DPC). The receptors shown here come from a man aged 40-50 years with alopecia areata. Some clones in this sample may be carry-over from other donors' samples.

This clonotype has just one count. It is unclear where the CDR3 begins or ends on the DNA, so no DNA is shown, and the CDR3 is as TCRdb lists it. This chain joins TRBV28 and TRBJ2-4; the table's TRBD1 call for D was not verified on the DNA. Including both end residues, the CDR3 is 12 amino acids long. Germline assignment: CDR1 MDHEN and CDR2 SYDVKM. This chain's CDR3 is CASSPKWGGGNF.

This rearrangement joins TRBV28 to TRBJ1-5; D call uncertain. The CDR3 length is 12 residues. Germline V lookup: CDR1 MDHEN, CDR2 SYDVKM. V shed 11 bases and J shed 1 base, with 9 bases lying between them. Written as DNA, the CDR3 is TGTGCCGGTAGTTTGAGCAATCAGCCCCAGCATTTT. Translating gives CAGSLSNQPQHF.

V is TRBV28 and J is TRBJ2-1; 8 bases agree with TRBD2. The trim removed 6 bases at V and 5 bases at J, leaving 6 bases unmatched. The germline V gene has CDR1 MDHEN and CDR2 SYDVKM. This CDR3 spans 14 amino acids. CDR3: CASSREGRDNEQFF. CDR3 nucleotide sequence: TGTGCCAGCAGCCGGGAGGGCAGGGACAATGAGCAGTTCTTC. The whole variable domain, remainder taken from reference TRBV28 and TRBJ2-1, is DVKVTQSSRYLVKRTGEKVFLECVQDMDHENMFWYRQDPGLGLRLIYFSYDVKMKEKGDIPEGYSVSREKKERFSLILESASTNQTSMYLCASSREGRDNEQFFGPGTRLTVL.

For the CDR3, the DNA is TGTGCCAGCTCCCGGGCGGCAGACGAGCAGTACTTC. Its translation is CASSRAADEQYF. The V call is TRBV2, the J call TRBJ2-7; D unclear. Between the trimmed V and J ends, which lost 8 bases and 5 bases, there was a span of 13 bases. The germline V gene encodes CDR1 SNHLY and CDR2 FYNNEI. This CDR3 comprises 12 residues.

This chain connects TRBV7-9 to TRBJ2-1; 8 bases are shared with TRBD2. The CDR3 spans 14 residues. The junction had 6 bases not matched to a gene; V was cut back by 5 bases and J by 6 bases. The germline V gene has CDR1 SEHNR and CDR2 FQNEAQ (reference sequence). CDR3 DNA sequence: TGTGCCAGCAGCCCCGGGGGGGTAGGCAATGAGCAGTTCTTC. Translation: CASSPGGVGNEQFF.